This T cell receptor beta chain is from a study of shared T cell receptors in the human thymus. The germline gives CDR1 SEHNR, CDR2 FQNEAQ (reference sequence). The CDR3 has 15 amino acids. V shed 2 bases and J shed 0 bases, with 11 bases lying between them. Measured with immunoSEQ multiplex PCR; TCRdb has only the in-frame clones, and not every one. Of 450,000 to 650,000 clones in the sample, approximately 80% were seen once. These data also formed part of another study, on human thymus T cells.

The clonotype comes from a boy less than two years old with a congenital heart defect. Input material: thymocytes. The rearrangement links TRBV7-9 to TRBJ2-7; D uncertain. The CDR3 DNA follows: TGTGCCAGCAGCTTAAATCTTACGAGCTCCTACGAGCAGTACTTC. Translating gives CASSLNLTSSYEQYF. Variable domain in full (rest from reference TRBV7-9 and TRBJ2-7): DTGVSQNPRHKITKRGQNVTFRCDPISEHNRLYWYRQTLGQGPEFLTYFQNEAQLEKSRLLSDRFSAERPKGSFSTLEIQRTEQGDSAMYLCASSLNLTSSYEQYFGPGTRLTVT.